These 27 T cell receptor beta chains came from one sample sequenced in a study of T cell repertoires in cytomegalovirus infection. These receptors' targets are unknown. TCRdb re-analysed the reads in MiXCR, keeping a single row per CDR3 protein. The sample shows nearly 700,000 distinct CDR3 sequences, around a third of them seen only once. The specimen comprised cultured PBMCs, sampled from culture after CMV antigen stimulation. These receptors were taken from a human donor in good health (CMV status not recorded). Some clones in this sample may be carry-over from other donors' samples.

The rearrangement uses TRBV5-1 and TRBJ2-3; 11 bases are shared with TRBD2. Losses at the gene ends were 0 bases for V and 4 bases for J; bases not matched to a gene: 7. From germline, CDR1 is SGHRS and CDR2 YFSETQ. The CDR3 sequence is 17 residues long. CDR3 sequence (DNA): TGCGCCAGCAGCTTGGGGGCTAGCGGGAGGCCTCCAGATACGCAGTATTTT. It yields the protein CASSLGASGRPPDTQYF.

This sequence joins TRBV2 and TRBJ2-3, with 10 bases matching TRBD2. V lost 11 bases to trimming and J lost 2 bases; unmatched junction nucleotides: 16. This CDR3 region has 17 residues. In germline, CDR1 is SNHLY, CDR2 FYNNEI. The CDR3, as DNA: TGTGCCTCCCAAGGTTGGCTAGCGGGGGATTACACAGATACGCAGTATTTT. It codes for CASQGWLAGDYTDTQYF. The variable domain in full, with the rest retrieved from reference TRBV2 and TRBJ2-3, is EPEVTQTPSHQVTQMGQEVILRCVPISNHLYFYWYRQILGQKVEFLVSFYNNEISEKSEIFDDQFSVERPDGSNFTLKIRSTKLEDSAMYFCASQGWLAGDYTDTQYFGPGTRLTVL.

The gene calls are TRBV20-1 and TRBJ2-1; TRBD2 agrees at 8 bases. The CDR3 is 16 amino acids. V was clipped by 1 base and J by 7 bases; unmatched bases: 12. From germline, CDR1 is DFQATT and CDR2 SNEGSKA (reference sequence). The CDR3 protein is CSARVGSGEGVNEQFF. As DNA, the CDR3 is TGCAGTGCTAGAGTGGGTAGCGGGGAGGGAGTTAATGAGCAGTTCTTC.

The chain carries TRBV28 and TRBJ2-4; 7 nucleotides match TRBD1. Germline loops: CDR1 MDHEN, CDR2 SYDVKM. The J segment lost 7 bases and the V segment lost 3 bases, leaving 9 bases of the junction unmatched. The CDR3 is 15 amino acids. CDR3 protein: CASSLGGQVGNIQYF. The DNA for the CDR3 is TGTGCCAGCAGTTTGGGCGGACAGGTCGGGAACATTCAGTACTTC.

This clonotype came up many times. V and J are TRBV7-8 and TRBJ2-4, with TRBD2 matching 10 bases. Trimming cost V 4 bases and J 1 base; bases outside gene matches: 7. Germline loops: CDR1 SGHVS, CDR2 FQNEAQ. This CDR3 is built from 17 residues. Here the CDR3 reads CASSYDIAGGAKNIQYF. As DNA, the CDR3 is TGTGCCAGCAGCTATGACATAGCGGGAGGCGCCAAAAACATTCAGTACTTC. Looking up the rest from reference TRBV7-8 and TRBJ2-4 gives the full variable domain: GAGVSQSPRYKVAKRGQDVALRCDPISGHVSLFWYQQALGQGPEFLTYFQNEAQLDKSGLPSDRFFAERPEGSVSTLKIQRTQQEDSAVYLCASSYDIAGGAKNIQYFGAGTRLSVL.

CDR3 sequence reads: CASSQEGASYEQYF. The CDR3 coding sequence is TGCGCCAGCAGCCAAGAGGGGGCCTCCTACGAGCAGTACTTC. The chain recombines TRBV4-1 with TRBJ2-7; D is possibly TRBD1 (6 bases). This CDR3 is built from 14 residues. Germline CDR1 MGHRA, CDR2 YSYEKL. V lost 0 bases and J 0 bases, leaving 6 bases between the germline ends.

V usage is TRBV7-2 and J usage is TRBJ2-3; 10 bases align to TRBD1. The trim removed 5 bases at V and 5 bases at J, leaving 4 bases unmatched. The CDR3 is made up of 14 amino acids. Looked up from germline, CDR1 is SGHTA and CDR2 is FQGNSA. The CDR3 DNA follows: TGTGCCAGCAGCCGGGACAGGGGAGGAGATACGCAGTATTTT. Residues: CASSRDRGGDTQYF.

The chain is built from TRBV5-4 and TRBJ2-7; D gene ambiguous. Germline-derived CDR1 and CDR2 are SGHNT and YYREEE (reference sequence). V was pared by 0 bases and J by 2 bases, with 6 bases between. The CDR3 has 13 residues. The CDR3: CASSLDGAYEQYF. The CDR3 DNA follows: TGTGCCAGCAGCTTGGATGGGGCCTACGAGCAGTACTTC.

J is TRBJ2-7 and V is TRBV12-3 or TRBV12-4; D tentatively fits TRBD1 or TRBD2 (7 bases each). This CDR3 comprises 14 residues. Trimming removed 7 bases at V and 3 bases at J, with 16 bases between. Here the CDR3 DNA reads TGTGCCAGCAACTCAGGGGGGGGCAACTACGAGCAGTACTTC. This sequence encodes CASNSGGGNYEQYF.

V usage is TRBV6-6 and J usage is TRBJ1-1; a weak D match, TRBD1 (6 bases). There are 15 residues in the CDR3. Trimming cost V 7 bases and J 3 bases, with 18 bases left between them. The germline gives CDR1 MNHNY, CDR2 SVGAGI (reference sequence). CDR3 loop: CASTLGGGMDTEAFF. DNA for the CDR3: TGTGCCAGCACCCTGGGTGGGGGCATGGACACTGAAGCTTTCTTT.

This rearrangement joins TRBV6-5 to TRBJ2-7; possible D gene TRBD2, 5 bases. Trimming left V 0 bases short and J 6 bases short, with 12 bases between. This CDR3 contains 14 residues. CDR1 and CDR2 from the germline V gene are MNHEY and SVGAGI. DNA of the CDR3: TGTGCCAGCAGTTACTCGAAATCCGGGGTCGAGCAGTACTTC. Amino acid sequence: CASSYSKSGVEQYF.

V gene TRBV5-5 combines with J gene TRBJ1-5, with 11 bases lining up with TRBD1. The CDR3 has 15 amino acids. The germline V gene has CDR1 SGHKS and CDR2 YYEKEE (reference sequence). With 3 bases clipped from V and 4 bases from J, the junction kept 3 bases outside the gene matches. CDR3 in DNA: TGTGCCAGCAGCTGGACAGGGGGCAGTAATCAGCCCCAGCATTTT. This sequence encodes CASSWTGGSNQPQHF.

V and J are TRBV20-1 and TRBJ2-3; 9 bases map to TRBD2. The CDR3 has 14 residues. Germline V gene sequence: CDR1 DFQATT, CDR2 SNEGSKA (reference sequence). The V and J ends lost 0 bases and 3 bases, in that order; junction bases with no gene match: 1. CDR3 in amino acids: CSARDSGRTDTQYF. The CDR3 DNA reads as TGCAGTGCTAGAGATAGCGGGAGAACAGATACGCAGTATTTT.

The chain combines TRBV7-2 with TRBJ1-1, with 8 nucleotides matching TRBD1. The CDR3 totals 15 residues. V shed 5 bases, J shed 1 base, and the junction held 6 bases outside the gene matches. CDR1 is SGHTA, CDR2 FQGNSA, per germline. Here the CDR3 DNA reads TGTGCCAGCAGCCCAAGGGACAGGCCGAACACTGAAGCTTTCTTT. Protein sequence: CASSPRDRPNTEAFF. The whole variable domain, remainder taken from reference TRBV7-2 and TRBJ1-1, is GAGVSQSPSNKVTEKGKDVELRCDPISGHTALYWYRQSLGQGLEFLIYFQGNSAPDKSGLPSDRFSAERTGGSVSTLTIQRTQQEDSAVYLCASSPRDRPNTEAFFGQGTRLTVV.

The chain carries TRBV2 and TRBJ2-1; D perhaps matches TRBD2 (7 bases). CDR3 length: 12 amino acids. Germline CDR1 and CDR2: SNHLY and FYNNEI. Trimming stripped 5 bases from V and 8 bases from J, with 10 bases between. In DNA, the CDR3 is TGTGCCAGCAGTCAAGGGGGGGATGAGCAGTTCTTC. Encoded protein: CASSQGGDEQFF. Looking up the rest from reference TRBV2 and TRBJ2-1 gives the full variable domain: EPEVTQTPSHQVTQMGQEVILRCVPISNHLYFYWYRQILGQKVEFLVSFYNNEISEKSEIFDDQFSVERPDGSNFTLKIRSTKLEDSAMYFCASSQGGDEQFFGPGTRLTVL.

This clonotype has a handful of counts. The CDR3, as DNA: TGTGCCAGCAGCTCCCAGGGGGCGCGAAATTCACCCCTCCACTTT. Translated, it gives CASSSQGARNSPLHF. The chain has TRBV11-2 and TRBJ1-6; TRBD1 agrees at 8 bases. The CDR3 extends over 15 amino acids. V lost 4 bases and J lost 7; bases outside the gene matches: 6. The germline CDR1 and CDR2 sequences are SGHAT and FQNNGV. Looking up the rest from reference TRBV11-2 and TRBJ1-6 gives the full variable domain: EAGVAQSPRYKIIEKRQSVAFWCNPISGHATLYWYQQILGQGPKLLIQFQNNGVVDDSQLPKDRFSAERLKGVDSTLKIQPAKLEDSAVYLCASSSQGARNSPLHFGNGTRLTVT.

This clonotype was seen only a few times. This sequence joins TRBV7-6 and TRBJ1-6, with 10 bases lining up with TRBD1. Trimming at V came to 4 bases and at J to 9 bases, leaving 6 bases not matched to a gene. The CDR3 runs 15 residues. Germline V CDR1 and CDR2: SGHVS, FNYEAQ. The CDR3 loop is CASSYRDRGSSPLHF. CDR3 sequence (DNA): TGTGCCAGCAGCTACCGGGACAGGGGAAGTTCACCCCTCCACTTT.

This chain uses TRBV6-2 or TRBV6-3 with TRBJ2-5, with D perhaps given as TRBD1 or TRBD2 (5 bases each). V lost 7 bases to trimming and J lost 5 bases, with 14 bases between them. The CDR3 sequence is 13 residues long. The germline CDR1 and CDR2 sequences are MNHEY and SVGEGT. The CDR3 spells CASINPGRETQYF. In DNA form, the CDR3 reads TGTGCCAGCATCAACCCGGGACGGGAGACCCAGTACTTC.

In its sample, this clonotype was seen a few times. This chain joins TRBV12-5 and TRBJ2-3, with D possibly TRBD2 on 5 matching bases. Per germline, CDR1 LGHNT and CDR2 FRNRAP. The ends were cut back, 0 bases at V and 4 bases at J, with 14 bases in the middle. The CDR3 runs 16 residues. The DNA of the CDR3 is TGTGCTAGTGGTTTGGTCGTCGGACCGCGGGCAGATACGCAGTATTTT. Encoded protein: CASGLVVGPRADTQYF.

The sample holds a few counts of this clonotype. The chain carries TRBV7-2 and TRBJ2-1; D call uncertain. Germline assignment: CDR1 SGHTA and CDR2 FQGNSA. V gave up 2 bases and J gave up 12 bases, with 14 bases separating them. There are 13 residues in the CDR3. The CDR3 DNA sequence: TGTGCCAGCAGCTTATTCACCACGGTGGTGCAGTTCTTC. Translating gives CASSLFTTVVQFF.

The V call is TRBV18, the J call TRBJ2-7; D is possibly TRBD1 or TRBD2 (6 bases each). Trimming took 3 bases from V and 1 from J, leaving 19 bases between them. The V gene's germline CDR1 is KGHSH and CDR2 LQKENI. The CDR3 has 17 residues. The CDR3 region has the DNA TGTGCCAGCTCACCTTCGGCGACTGGGGGGCTTTCCTACGAGCAGTACTTC. This gives the protein CASSPSATGGLSYEQYF.

This chain links TRBV15 with TRBJ2-5, with 8 positions matching TRBD2. This CDR3 is built from 14 residues. CDR1 is LNHNV and CDR2 is YYDKDF in the germline V gene (reference sequence). V shed 1 base and J 4 bases; nucleotides not matched to a gene: 2. For the CDR3, the DNA is TGTGCCACCAGCAGAGGGCGGGGGGTAGAGACCCAGTACTTC. Its protein is CATSRGRGVETQYF. Full variable domain (remainder filled in from reference TRBV15 and TRBJ2-5): DAMVIQNPRYQVTQFGKPVTLSCSQTLNHNVMYWYQQKSSQAPKLLFHYYDKDFNNEADTPDNFQSRRPNTSFCFLDIRSPGLGDTAMYLCATSRGRGVETQYFGPGTRLLVL.

This clonotype has a handful of counts. The chain uses TRBV7-9 and TRBJ2-7; D is undetermined. Trimming removed 6 bases at V and 5 bases at J, with 5 bases between. In germline, CDR1 is SEHNR, CDR2 FQNEAQ (reference sequence). The CDR3 extends over 10 amino acids. The CDR3 spells CASSRHEQYF. Here the CDR3 DNA reads TGTGCCAGCAGTCGACACGAGCAGTACTTC.

A few counts support this clonotype. The V call is TRBV19, the J call TRBJ2-7; TRBD1 matches at 7 bases. This CDR3 has 14 amino acids. CDR1 is LNHDA, CDR2 SQIVND, per germline (reference sequence). V dropped 6 bases and J dropped 5; count of bases not matched to a gene: 10. The CDR3 DNA is TGTGCCAGTAGCTCGACGGACAGGCGGGACGAGCAGTACTTC. Amino acids: CASSSTDRRDEQYF. Supplemented by reference TRBV19 and TRBJ2-7, the full variable domain reads DGGITQSPKYLFRKEGQNVTLSCEQNLNHDAMYWYRQDPGQGLRLIYYSQIVNDFQKGDIAEGYSVSREKKESFPLTVTSAQKNPTAFYLCASSSTDRRDEQYFGPGTRLTVT.

This clonotype was seen a handful of times. The rearrangement joins TRBV6-8 to TRBJ2-7; D tentatively fits TRBD1 or TRBD2 (6 bases each). The ends were cut back, 5 bases at V and 3 bases at J, with 17 bases in the middle. The CDR3 spans 15 residues. Germline V CDR1 and CDR2: MNHGY, SAAAGT. The chain's CDR3 is CASSDRGTPYYEQYF. CDR3 sequence (DNA): TGTGCCAGCAGTGACCGCGGGACACCTTACTACGAGCAGTACTTC.

This clonotype was picked up a small number of times. CDR3 protein: CASGGTARGDTQYF. CDR3 nucleotides: TGTGCCAGCGGAGGGACCGCAAGGGGAGATACGCAGTATTTT. The chain has TRBV6-5 and TRBJ2-3; D might be TRBD2 (6 bases). Trimming removed 8 bases at V and 5 bases at J, with 17 bases between. Germline V gene lookup returns CDR1 MNHEY and CDR2 SVGAGI. The CDR3 has 14 residues.

The rearrangement joins TRBV27 to TRBJ1-2, with TRBD1 matching over 7 bases. The CDR3 contains 13 residues. Trimming at V came to 6 bases and at J to 6 bases, leaving 7 bases not matched to a gene. The germline V gene encodes CDR1 MNHEY and CDR2 SMNVEV (reference sequence). CDR3 nucleotides: TGTGCCAGCAGAAAGGACAGGATCCATGGCTACACCTTC. The encoded protein is CASRKDRIHGYTF.